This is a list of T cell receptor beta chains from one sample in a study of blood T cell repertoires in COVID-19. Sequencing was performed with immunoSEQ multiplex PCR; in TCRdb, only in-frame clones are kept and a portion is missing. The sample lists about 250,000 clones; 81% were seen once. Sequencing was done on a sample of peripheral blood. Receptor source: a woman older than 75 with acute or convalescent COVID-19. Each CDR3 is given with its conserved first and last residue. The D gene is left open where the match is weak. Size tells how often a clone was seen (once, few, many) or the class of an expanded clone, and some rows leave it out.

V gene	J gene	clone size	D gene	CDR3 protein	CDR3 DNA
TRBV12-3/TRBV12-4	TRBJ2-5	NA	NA	CASRDRGIETQYF	TGTGCCAGCAGAGATCGGGGGATAGAGACCCAGTACTTC
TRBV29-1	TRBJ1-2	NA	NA	CSVGRDGGRGYTF	TGCAGCGTAGGGAGGGATGGGGGGCGAGGCTACACCTTC
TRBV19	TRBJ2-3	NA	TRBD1	CASSMGQGADTQYF	TGTGCCAGTAGTATGGGACAGGGGGCAGATACGCAGTATTTT
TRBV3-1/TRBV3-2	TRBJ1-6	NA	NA	CASSPGGGENSPLHF	TGTGCCAGCAGCCCCGGGGGAGGGGAGAATTCACCCCTCCACTTT
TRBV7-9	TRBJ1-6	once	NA	CASSLGGGSPLHF	TGTGCCAGCAGCTTAGGCGGTGGCTCACCCCTCCACTTT
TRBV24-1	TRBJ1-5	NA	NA	CATSGLYSNQPQHF	TGTGCCACCAGTGGTCTGTATAGCAATCAGCCCCAGCATTTT
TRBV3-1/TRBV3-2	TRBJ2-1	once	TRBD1	CASSPGTGYRDEQFF	TGTGCCAGCAGTCCCGGGACAGGGTACCGCGATGAGCAGTTCTTC
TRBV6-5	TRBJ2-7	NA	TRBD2	CASSLAGGTYEQYF	TGTGCCAGCAGTTTAGCGGGGGGGACCTACGAGCAGTACTTC
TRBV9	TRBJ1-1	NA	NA	CASNLKRGSGNTEAFF	TGTGCCAGCAACCTTAAGAGAGGGTCGGGGAACACTGAAGCTTTCTTT
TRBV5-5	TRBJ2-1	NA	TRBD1	CASSLVGPGQANNNEQFF	TGTGCCAGCAGCTTGGTGGGTCCGGGACAGGCCAACAACAATGAGCAGTTCTTC
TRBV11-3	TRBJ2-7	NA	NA	CASSPGRGSVQYF	TGTGCCAGCAGCCCTGGACGGGGAAGTGTGCAGTACTTC
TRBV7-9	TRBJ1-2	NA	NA	CASSNNQGGPYGYTF	TGTGCCAGCAGCAACAATCAGGGCGGCCCATATGGCTACACCTTC
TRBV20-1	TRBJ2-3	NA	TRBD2	CSASVIAGDKDTQYF	TGCAGTGCTAGTGTGATAGCGGGAGACAAAGATACGCAGTATTTT
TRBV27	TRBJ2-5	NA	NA	CAPLPRESLETQYF	TGTGCCCCCCTCCCACGGGAGTCTTTAGAGACCCAGTACTTC
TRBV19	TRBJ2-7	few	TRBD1	CASSPERQGSHEQYF	TGTGCCAGTAGTCCTGAAAGACAGGGATCTCACGAGCAGTACTTC
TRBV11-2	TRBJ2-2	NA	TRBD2	CASTAGGQNTGELFF	TGTGCCAGCACAGCGGGGGGTCAGAACACCGGGGAGCTGTTTTTT
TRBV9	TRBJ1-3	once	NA	CASSGDLPNTIYF	TGTGCCAGCAGTGGAGATTTGCCAAACACCATATATTTT
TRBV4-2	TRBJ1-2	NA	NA	CASSQGGPSLGYTF	TGTGCCAGCAGCCAAGGGGGGCCCTCCTTGGGCTACACCTTC
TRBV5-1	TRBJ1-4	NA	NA	CASSLQMDAGREKLFF	TGCGCCAGCAGCCTTCAAATGGACGCGGGGAGGGAAAAACTGTTTTTT
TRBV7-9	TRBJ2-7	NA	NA	CASSLAEGSRRLSYEQYF	TGTGCCAGCAGCTTAGCGGAGGGGTCCAGGAGGCTCTCCTACGAGCAGTACTTC
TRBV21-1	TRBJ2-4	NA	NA	CASSKCYRGQENIQYF	TGTGCCAGCAGCAAATGCTACAGGGGGCAGGAAAACATTCAGTACTTC
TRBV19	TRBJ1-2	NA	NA	CASSNYGQKIYGYTF	TGTGCCAGTAGCAATTACGGACAGAAAATCTATGGCTACACCTTC
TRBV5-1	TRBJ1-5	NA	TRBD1	CASSFRGQGSDRNQPQHF	TGCGCCAGCAGCTTCCGAGGACAGGGTTCGGATCGCAATCAGCCCCAGCATTTT
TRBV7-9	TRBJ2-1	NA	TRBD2	CASSLGRGLAGAFREQFF	TGTGCCAGCAGCTTAGGGCGCGGACTAGCGGGGGCCTTTCGGGAGCAGTTCTTC
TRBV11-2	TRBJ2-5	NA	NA	CASSLGAEQKETQYF	TGTGCCAGCAGCTTAGGGGCCGAGCAGAAAGAGACCCAGTACTTC
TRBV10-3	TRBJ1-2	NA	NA	CAISDVGGISYGYTF	TGTGCCATCAGTGACGTAGGAGGGATTTCCTATGGCTACACCTTC
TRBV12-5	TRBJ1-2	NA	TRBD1	CASARDRGGFGYGYTF	TGTGCTAGTGCCAGGGACAGGGGGGGGTTTGGTTATGGCTACACCTTC
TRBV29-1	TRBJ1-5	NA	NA	CSVASYGEQPQHF	TGCAGCGTTGCATCTTACGGTGAGCAGCCCCAGCATTTT
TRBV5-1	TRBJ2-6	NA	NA	CASSSDSRSGANVLTF	TGCGCCAGCAGCTCGGATAGCCGCTCTGGGGCCAACGTCCTGACTTTC
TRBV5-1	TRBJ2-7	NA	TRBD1	CASSHDRAYEQYF	TGCGCCAGCAGCCATGACAGGGCCTACGAGCAGTACTTC
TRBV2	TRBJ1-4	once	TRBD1	CASNIDRASNEKLFF	TGTGCCAGCAATATCGACAGGGCCTCTAATGAAAAACTGTTTTTT
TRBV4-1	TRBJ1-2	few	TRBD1	CASSPGGGTDNYGYTF	TGCGCCAGCAGCCCAGGGGGCGGGACAGATAACTATGGCTACACCTTC
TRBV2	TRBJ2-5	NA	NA	CASRKRDNQETQYF	TGTGCCAGCAGGAAGAGGGACAACCAAGAGACCCAGTACTTC